This T cell receptor (beta chain) was sequenced in a study of identical twins. Using its own MiXCR run on the 5' RACE reads, TCRdb lists one record per CDR3 protein. The repertoire holds 300,000 to 400,000 distinct CDR3 sequences, with roughly 9% as singletons. The table lists this clonotype with a few counts. Its antigen is still unknown. General study results and limits: Beta clonotypes that were abundant in cord blood contained fewer insertions, a pattern absent from memory repertoires. Models underestimated TCR alpha sharing (out-of-frame) in monozygotic twins.

The sequence derives from a woman aged 45-60 years in good health. Sequencing used naive T cells sorted from blood.

The chain's CDR3 is CASSPGVPSTDTQYF. The DNA of the CDR3 is TGTGCCAGCAGCCCCGGGGTACCTAGCACAGATACGCAGTATTTT. The chain couples TRBV11-2 to TRBJ2-3; possible D gene TRBD2, 5 bases. Trimming cost V 5 bases and J 0 bases, with 12 bases left between them. The CDR3 runs 15 residues. CDR1 and CDR2 from the germline V gene are SGHAT and FQNNGV.